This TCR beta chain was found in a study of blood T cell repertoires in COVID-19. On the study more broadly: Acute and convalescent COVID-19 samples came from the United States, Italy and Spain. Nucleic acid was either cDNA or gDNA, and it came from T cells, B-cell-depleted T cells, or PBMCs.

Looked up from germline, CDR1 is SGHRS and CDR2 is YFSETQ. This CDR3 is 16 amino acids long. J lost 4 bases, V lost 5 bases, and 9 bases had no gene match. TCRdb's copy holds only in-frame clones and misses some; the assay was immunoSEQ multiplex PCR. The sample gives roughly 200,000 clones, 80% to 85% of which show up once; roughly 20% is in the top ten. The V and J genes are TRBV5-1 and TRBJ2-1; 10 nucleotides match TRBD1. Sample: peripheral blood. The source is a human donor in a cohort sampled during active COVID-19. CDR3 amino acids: CASSPGQGDFYNEQFF. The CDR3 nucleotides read TGCGCCAGCAGTCCCGGACAGGGGGACTTTTACAATGAGCAGTTCTTC.